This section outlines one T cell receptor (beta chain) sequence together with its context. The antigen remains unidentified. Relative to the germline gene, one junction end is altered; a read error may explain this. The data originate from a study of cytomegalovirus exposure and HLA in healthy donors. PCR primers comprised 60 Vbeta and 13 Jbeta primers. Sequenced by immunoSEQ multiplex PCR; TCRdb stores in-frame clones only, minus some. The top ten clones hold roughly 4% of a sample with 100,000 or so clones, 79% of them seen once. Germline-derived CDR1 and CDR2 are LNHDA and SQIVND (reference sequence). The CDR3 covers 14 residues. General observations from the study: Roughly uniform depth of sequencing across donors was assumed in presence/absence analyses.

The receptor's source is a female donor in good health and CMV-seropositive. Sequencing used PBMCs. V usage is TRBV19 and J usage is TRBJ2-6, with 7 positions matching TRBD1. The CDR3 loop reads CASRDRAGANGLTF. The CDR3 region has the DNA TGTGCCAGTCGAGACAGGGCTGGGGCCAACGGCCTGACTTTC.